This T cell receptor beta chain emerged from a study of cytomegalovirus exposure and HLA in healthy donors. Findings and limits, study-wide: Per a prior analysis, the majority of TCR beta V segments were productive roughly 90% or roughly 30% of the time. Researchers reported in a later analysis that a missense DCLRE1C variant was tied to TCR beta V- and J-gene trimming.

For this clone: Its specificity is not known.

Germline CDR1 and CDR2: MNHNY and SVGAGI (reference sequence). The CDR3 is 14 amino acids. V dropped 2 bases and J dropped 6 bases, with 11 bases sitting between them. The PCR employed 60 Vbeta primers together with 13 Jbeta primers. Profiling relied on immunoSEQ multiplex PCR, and the TCRdb table lists in-frame clones only, not all of them. This sample has about 140,000 clones; around 78% occur once, and the top ten carry roughly 3%. The chain combines TRBV6-6 with TRBJ1-5; weak D call: TRBD1 (6 bases). This sequence was found in a male donor in good health and CMV-seronegative. The material sequenced was PBMCs. The CDR3 sequence: CASSYAGDRQPQHF. CDR3 DNA sequence: TGTGCCAGCAGTTACGCAGGGGACCGTCAGCCCCAGCATTTT.